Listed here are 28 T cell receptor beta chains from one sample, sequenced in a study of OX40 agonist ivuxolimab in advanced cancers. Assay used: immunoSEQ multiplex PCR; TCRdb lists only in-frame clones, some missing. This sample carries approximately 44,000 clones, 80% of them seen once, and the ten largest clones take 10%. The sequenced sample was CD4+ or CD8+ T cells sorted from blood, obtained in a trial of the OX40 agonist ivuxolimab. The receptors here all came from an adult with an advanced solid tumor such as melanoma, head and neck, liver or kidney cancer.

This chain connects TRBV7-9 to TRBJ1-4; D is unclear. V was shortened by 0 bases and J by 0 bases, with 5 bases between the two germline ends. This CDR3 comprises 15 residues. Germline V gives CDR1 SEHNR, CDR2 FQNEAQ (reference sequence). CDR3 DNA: TGTGCCAGCAGCTTAGCAGAGACAACTAATGAAAAACTGTTTTTT. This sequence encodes CASSLAETTNEKLFF.

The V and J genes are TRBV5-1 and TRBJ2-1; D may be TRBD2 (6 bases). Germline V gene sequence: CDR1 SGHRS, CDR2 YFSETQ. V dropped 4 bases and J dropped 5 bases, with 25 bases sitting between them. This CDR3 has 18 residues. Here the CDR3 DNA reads TGCGCCAGCAGCCCCAACCCCCTAGCGCCCCTGGGGAACAATGAGCAGTTCTTC. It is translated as CASSPNPLAPLGNNEQFF.

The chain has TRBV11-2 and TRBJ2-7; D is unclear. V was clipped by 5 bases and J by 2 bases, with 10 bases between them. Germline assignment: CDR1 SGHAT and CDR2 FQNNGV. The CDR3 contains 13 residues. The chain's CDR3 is CASSPAFTYEQYF. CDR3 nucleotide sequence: TGTGCCAGCAGCCCGGCCTTCACCTACGAGCAGTACTTC.

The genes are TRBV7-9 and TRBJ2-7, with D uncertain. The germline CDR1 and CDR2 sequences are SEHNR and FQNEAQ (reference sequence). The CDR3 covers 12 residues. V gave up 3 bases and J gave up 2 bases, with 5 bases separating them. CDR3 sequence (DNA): TGTGCCAGCAGCTTTTTACCCTACGAGCAGTACTTC. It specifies CASSFLPYEQYF.

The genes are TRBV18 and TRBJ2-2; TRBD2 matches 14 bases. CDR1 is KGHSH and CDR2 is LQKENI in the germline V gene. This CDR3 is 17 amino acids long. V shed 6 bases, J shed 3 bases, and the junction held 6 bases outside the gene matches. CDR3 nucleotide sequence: TGTGCCAGCTCTCCGAGACTAGCGGGAGGGGACACCGGGGAGCTGTTTTTT. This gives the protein CASSPRLAGGDTGELFF.

CDR3 nucleotides: TGTGCCAGTATTGGAGAGGACCATCAGCCCCAGCATTTT. Protein sequence: CASIGEDHQPQHF. The chain recombines TRBV19 with TRBJ1-5, with unresolved D. CDR3 length: 13 residues. Germline V lookup: CDR1 LNHDA, CDR2 SQIVND (reference sequence). Between the trimmed V and J ends, which lost 7 bases and 5 bases, there was a span of 12 bases.

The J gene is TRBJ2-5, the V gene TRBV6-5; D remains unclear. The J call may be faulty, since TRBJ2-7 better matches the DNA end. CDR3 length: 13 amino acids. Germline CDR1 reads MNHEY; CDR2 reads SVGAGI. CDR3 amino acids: CASSYLTGYEQYF. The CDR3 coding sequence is TGTGCCAGCAGTTACTTGACTGGTTACGAGCAGTACTTC.

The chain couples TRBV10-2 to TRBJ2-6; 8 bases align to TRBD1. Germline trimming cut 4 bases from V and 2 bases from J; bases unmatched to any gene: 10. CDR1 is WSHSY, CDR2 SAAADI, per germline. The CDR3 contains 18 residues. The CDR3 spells CASSGTGTGRTGANVLTF. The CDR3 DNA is TGCGCCAGCAGTGGGACCGGGACAGGAAGGACTGGGGCCAACGTCCTGACTTTC.

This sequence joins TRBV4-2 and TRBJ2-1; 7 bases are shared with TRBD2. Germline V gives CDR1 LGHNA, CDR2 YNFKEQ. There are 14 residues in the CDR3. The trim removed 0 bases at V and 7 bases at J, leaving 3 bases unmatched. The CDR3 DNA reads TGTGCCAGCAGCCAAGATCTCGGGAGGAATGAGCAGTTCTTC. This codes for CASSQDLGRNEQFF.

DNA for the CDR3: TGTGCCAGCGCCTCAGGAGCGGGGCCCAATGGCTACACCTTC. Amino acid sequence: CASASGAGPNGYTF. This chain connects TRBV27 to TRBJ1-2; the D gene is possibly TRBD1 (5 bases). The CDR3 runs to 14 residues. Trimming stripped 8 bases from V and 6 bases from J, with 19 bases between. Germline V gene sequence: CDR1 MNHEY, CDR2 SMNVEV (reference sequence).

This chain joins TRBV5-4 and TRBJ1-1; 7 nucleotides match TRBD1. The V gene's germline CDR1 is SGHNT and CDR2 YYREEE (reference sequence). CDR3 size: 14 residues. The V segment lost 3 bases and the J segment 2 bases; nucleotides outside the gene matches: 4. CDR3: CASSWGQSNTEAFF. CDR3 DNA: TGTGCCAGCAGCTGGGGACAGAGTAACACTGAAGCTTTCTTT. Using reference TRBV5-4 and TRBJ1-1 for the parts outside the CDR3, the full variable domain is ETGVTQSPTHLIKTRGQQVTLRCSSQSGHNTVSWYQQALGQGPQFIFQYYREEENGRGNFPPRFSGLQFPNYSSELNVNALELDDSALYLCASSWGQSNTEAFFGQGTRLTVV.

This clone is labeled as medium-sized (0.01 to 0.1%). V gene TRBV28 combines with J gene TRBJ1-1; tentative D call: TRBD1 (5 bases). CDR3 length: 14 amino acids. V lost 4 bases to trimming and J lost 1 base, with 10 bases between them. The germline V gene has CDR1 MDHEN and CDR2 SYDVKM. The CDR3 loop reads CASSYPQGNTEAFF. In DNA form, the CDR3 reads TGTGCCAGCAGTTATCCCCAGGGGAACACTGAAGCTTTCTTT.

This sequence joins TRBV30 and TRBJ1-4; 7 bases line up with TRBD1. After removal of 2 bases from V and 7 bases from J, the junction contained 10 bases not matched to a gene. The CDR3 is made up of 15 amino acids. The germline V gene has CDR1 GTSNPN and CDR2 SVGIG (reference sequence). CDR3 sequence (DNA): TGTGCCTGGAGTCCCGGGACAGCGGGCAGTGAAAAACTGTTTTTT. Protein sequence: CAWSPGTAGSEKLFF.

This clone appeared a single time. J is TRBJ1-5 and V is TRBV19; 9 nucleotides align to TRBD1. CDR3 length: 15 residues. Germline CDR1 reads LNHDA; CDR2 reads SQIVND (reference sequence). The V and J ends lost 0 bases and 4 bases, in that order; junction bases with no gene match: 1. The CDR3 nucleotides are TGTGCCAGTAGTATAGATGGGACAGGGAATCAGCCCCAGCATTTT. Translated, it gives CASSIDGTGNQPQHF.

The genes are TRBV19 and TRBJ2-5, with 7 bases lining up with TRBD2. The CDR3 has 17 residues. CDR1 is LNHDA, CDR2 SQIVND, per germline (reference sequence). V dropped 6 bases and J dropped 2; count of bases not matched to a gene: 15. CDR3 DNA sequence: TGTGCCAGTAGCGCCAACTTGGGCCTAGCGGTACAAGAGACCCAGTACTTC. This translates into CASSANLGLAVQETQYF. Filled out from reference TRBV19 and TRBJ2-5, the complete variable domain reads DGGITQSPKYLFRKEGQNVTLSCEQNLNHDAMYWYRQDPGQGLRLIYYSQIVNDFQKGDIAEGYSVSREKKESFPLTVTSAQKNPTAFYLCASSANLGLAVQETQYFGPGTRLLVL.

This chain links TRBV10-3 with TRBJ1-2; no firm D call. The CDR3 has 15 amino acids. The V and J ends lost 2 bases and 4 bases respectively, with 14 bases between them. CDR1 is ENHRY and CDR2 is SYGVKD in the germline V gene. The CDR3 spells CAISEGLAGVYGYTF. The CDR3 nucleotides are TGTGCCATCAGTGAGGGCCTAGCAGGAGTCTATGGCTACACCTTC.

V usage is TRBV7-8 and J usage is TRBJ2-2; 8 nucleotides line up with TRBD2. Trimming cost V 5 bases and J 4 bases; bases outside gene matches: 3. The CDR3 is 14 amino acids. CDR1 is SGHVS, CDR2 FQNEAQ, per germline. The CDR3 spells CASSMTSATGELFF. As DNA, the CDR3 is TGTGCCAGCAGCATGACTAGCGCCACCGGGGAGCTGTTTTTT. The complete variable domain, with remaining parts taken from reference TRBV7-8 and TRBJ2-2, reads GAGVSQSPRYKVAKRGQDVALRCDPISGHVSLFWYQQALGQGPEFLTYFQNEAQLDKSGLPSDRFFAERPEGSVSTLKIQRTQQEDSAVYLCASSMTSATGELFFGEGSRLTVL.

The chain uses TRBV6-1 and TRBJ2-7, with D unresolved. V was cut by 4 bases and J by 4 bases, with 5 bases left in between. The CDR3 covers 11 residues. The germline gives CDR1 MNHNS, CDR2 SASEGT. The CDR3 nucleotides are TGTGCCAGCAGTGCACGGTACGAGCAGTACTTC. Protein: CASSARYEQYF.

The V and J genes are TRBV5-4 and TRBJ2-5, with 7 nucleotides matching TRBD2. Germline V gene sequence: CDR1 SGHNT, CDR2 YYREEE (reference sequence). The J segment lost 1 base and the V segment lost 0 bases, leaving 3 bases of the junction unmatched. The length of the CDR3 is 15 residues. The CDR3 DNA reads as TGTGCCAGCAGCTTGGCCGGGAGGTTCCAAGAGACCCAGTACTTC. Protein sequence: CASSLAGRFQETQYF.

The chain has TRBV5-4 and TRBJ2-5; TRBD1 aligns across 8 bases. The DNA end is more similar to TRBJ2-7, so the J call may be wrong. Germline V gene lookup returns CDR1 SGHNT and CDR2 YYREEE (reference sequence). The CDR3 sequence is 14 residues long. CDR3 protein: CASSTQQGAYEQYF. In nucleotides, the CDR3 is TGTGCCAGCAGCACCCAACAGGGGGCCTACGAGCAGTACTTC.

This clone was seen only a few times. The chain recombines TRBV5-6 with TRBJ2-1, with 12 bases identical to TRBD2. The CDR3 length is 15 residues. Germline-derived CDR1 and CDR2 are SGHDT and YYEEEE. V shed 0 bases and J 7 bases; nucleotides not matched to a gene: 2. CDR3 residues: CASSLGLAGGNEQFF. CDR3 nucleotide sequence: TGTGCCAGCAGCTTGGGGCTAGCGGGAGGGAATGAGCAGTTCTTC.

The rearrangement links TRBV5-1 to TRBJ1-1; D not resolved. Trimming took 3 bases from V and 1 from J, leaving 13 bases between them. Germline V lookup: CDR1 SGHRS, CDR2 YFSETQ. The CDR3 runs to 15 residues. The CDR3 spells CASSSSSAGNTEAFF. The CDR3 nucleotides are TGCGCCAGCAGCTCCTCCAGTGCAGGGAACACTGAAGCTTTCTTT.

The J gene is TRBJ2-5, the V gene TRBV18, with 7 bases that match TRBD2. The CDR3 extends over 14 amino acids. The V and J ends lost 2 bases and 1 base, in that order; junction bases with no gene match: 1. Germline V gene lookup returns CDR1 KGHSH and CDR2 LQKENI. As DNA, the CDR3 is TGTGCCAGCTCACCAGCGGGAGTCCAAGAGACCCAGTACTTC. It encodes CASSPAGVQETQYF.

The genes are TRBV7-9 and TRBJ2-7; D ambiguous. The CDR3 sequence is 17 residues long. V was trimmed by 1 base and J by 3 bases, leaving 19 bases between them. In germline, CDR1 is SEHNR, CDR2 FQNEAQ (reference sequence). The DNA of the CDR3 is TGTGCCAGCAGCTTAGGATCTCGGGCAGACAATAACTACGAGCAGTACTTC. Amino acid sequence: CASSLGSRADNNYEQYF.

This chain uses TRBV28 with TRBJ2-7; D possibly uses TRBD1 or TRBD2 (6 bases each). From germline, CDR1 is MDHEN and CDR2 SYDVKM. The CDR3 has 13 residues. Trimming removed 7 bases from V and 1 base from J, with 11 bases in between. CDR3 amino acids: CASTRGASYEQYF. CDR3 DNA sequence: TGTGCCAGCACGAGGGGGGCTTCCTACGAGCAGTACTTC.

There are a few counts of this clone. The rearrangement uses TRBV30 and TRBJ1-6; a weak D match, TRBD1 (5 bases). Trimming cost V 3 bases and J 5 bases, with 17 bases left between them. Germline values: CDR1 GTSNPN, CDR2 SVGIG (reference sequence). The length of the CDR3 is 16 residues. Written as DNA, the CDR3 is TGTGCCTGGAGCCCAGTGTATGGGGGTAATAATTCACCCCTCCACTTT. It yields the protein CAWSPVYGGNNSPLHF.

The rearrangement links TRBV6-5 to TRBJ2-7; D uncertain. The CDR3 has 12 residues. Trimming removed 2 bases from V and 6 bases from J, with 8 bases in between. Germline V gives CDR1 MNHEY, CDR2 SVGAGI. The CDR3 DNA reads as TGTGCCAGCAGTTACCCCGACGGCGAGCAGTACTTC. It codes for CASSYPDGEQYF.

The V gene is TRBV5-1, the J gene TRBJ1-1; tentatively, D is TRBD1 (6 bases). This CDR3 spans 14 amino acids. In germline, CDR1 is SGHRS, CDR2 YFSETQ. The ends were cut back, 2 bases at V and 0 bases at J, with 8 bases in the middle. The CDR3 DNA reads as TGCGCCAGCAGCTTACAGGGCATGAACACTGAAGCTTTCTTT. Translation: CASSLQGMNTEAFF.